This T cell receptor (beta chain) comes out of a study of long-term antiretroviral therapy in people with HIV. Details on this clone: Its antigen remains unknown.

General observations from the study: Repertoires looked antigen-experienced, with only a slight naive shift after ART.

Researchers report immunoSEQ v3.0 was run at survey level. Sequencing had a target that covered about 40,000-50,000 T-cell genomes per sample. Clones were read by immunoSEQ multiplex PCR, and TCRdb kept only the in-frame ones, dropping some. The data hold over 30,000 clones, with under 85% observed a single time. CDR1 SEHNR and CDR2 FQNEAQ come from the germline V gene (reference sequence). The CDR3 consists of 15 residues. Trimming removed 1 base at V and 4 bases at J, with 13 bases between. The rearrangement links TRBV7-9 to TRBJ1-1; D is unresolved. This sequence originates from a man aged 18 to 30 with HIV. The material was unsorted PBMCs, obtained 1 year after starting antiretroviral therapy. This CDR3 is CASSLEWPSSTEAFF. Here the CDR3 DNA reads TGTGCCAGCAGCTTAGAGTGGCCGTCGAGCACTGAAGCTTTCTTT.